Below are 27 T cell receptor beta chains sequenced from a single sample in a study of T cells in Graves' hyperthyroidism and ophthalmopathy. Amplified TCR beta CDR3 regions derived from RNA transcripts. RT-PCR in the first round (using the HTBI primer set) targeted the TCR CDR3. MiXCR, applied by TCRdb to the multiplex PCR reads, yields one record per CDR3 protein. Of 250,000 to 350,000 distinct CDR3 sequences in the sample, over 20% were seen once. The sequenced sample consisted of blood. The receptors here all came from a man between 25 and 39 years old with Graves' ophthalmopathy.

This clonotype turned up a few times. The chain combines TRBV28 with TRBJ2-3, with 8 positions matching TRBD2. V shed 7 bases, J shed 1 base, and the junction held 4 bases outside the gene matches. The germline CDR1 and CDR2 sequences are MDHEN and SYDVKM. This CDR3 comprises 14 residues. The CDR3: CASTLTSGTDTQYF. As DNA, the CDR3 is TGTGCCAGCACCCTGACTAGCGGCACAGATACGCAGTATTTT.

This clonotype was seen many times. The genes are TRBV6-1 and TRBJ1-1; TRBD1 might be the D (5 bases). CDR3 length equals 14 residues. CDR1 is MNHNS, CDR2 SASEGT, per germline. Between the trimmed V and J ends, which lost 4 bases and 1 base, there was a span of 10 bases. The CDR3 DNA reads TGTGCCAGCAGTGTGGGGCTAGGGAACACTGAAGCTTTCTTT. Translation gives CASSVGLGNTEAFF.

The table lists this clonotype with a few counts. The chain links TRBV12-3 or TRBV12-4 to TRBJ2-1; TRBD2 aligns across 12 bases. Unmatched junction bases numbered 8, after V lost 6 bases and J lost 8 bases. This CDR3 is 15 amino acids long. CDR3 sequence (DNA): TGTGCCAGCAGCACGCTAGCGGGAGGGCCATATGAGCAGTTCTTC. Encoded protein: CASSTLAGGPYEQFF.

There are many counts of this clonotype. The chain couples TRBV12-3 or TRBV12-4 to TRBJ2-7, with 7 bases fitting TRBD1. The V and J ends lost 5 bases and 5 bases, in that order; junction bases with no gene match: 15. The CDR3 loop spans 16 amino acids. CDR3 in amino acids: CASSRETGRLSNEQYF. In DNA form, the CDR3 reads TGTGCCAGCAGTCGCGAGACAGGGCGGTTGTCCAACGAGCAGTACTTC.

CDR3 residues: CASSQVASTYNEQFF. CDR3 bases: TGCGCCAGCAGCCAGGTGGCCTCCACCTACAATGAGCAGTTCTTC. The J gene is TRBJ2-1, the V gene TRBV4-1; D is unclear. Germline CDR1 MGHRA, CDR2 YSYEKL. The CDR3 extends over 15 amino acids. V was pared by 3 bases and J by 2 bases, with 11 bases between.

This clonotype was found a few times. The chain combines TRBV12-3 or TRBV12-4 with TRBJ1-5; D might be TRBD1 (5 bases). Trimming removed 10 bases at V and 0 bases at J, with 16 bases between. The CDR3 loop spans 15 amino acids. CDR3 residues: CATKKQDSSNQPQHF. The CDR3 DNA sequence: TGTGCCACCAAAAAACAGGATTCTAGCAATCAGCCCCAGCATTTT.

Many counts were recorded for this clonotype. The genes are TRBV2 and TRBJ1-5; the match to TRBD1 covers 7 bases. The CDR3 is made up of 16 amino acids. Germline V gene sequence: CDR1 SNHLY, CDR2 FYNNEI. With 6 bases clipped from V and 0 bases from J, the junction kept 8 bases outside the gene matches. The CDR3 here is CASRGGGTASNQPQHF. The CDR3 DNA reads TGTGCCAGCAGAGGAGGCGGGACAGCTAGCAATCAGCCCCAGCATTTT.

In its sample, this clonotype was seen once. This chain links TRBV20-1 with TRBJ2-1; 12 nucleotides line up with TRBD2. This CDR3 comprises 13 residues. V was clipped by 7 bases and J by 13 bases; unmatched bases: 11. Germline-derived CDR1 and CDR2 are DFQATT and SNEGSKA (reference sequence). For the CDR3, the DNA is TGCAGTGTTCTTCCGACTAGCGGGAGAAAACAGTTCTTC. This encodes CSVLPTSGRKQFF.

The chain links TRBV11-1 to TRBJ2-7; 7 bases map to TRBD2. Germline V gene sequence: CDR1 SGHAT, CDR2 FQDESV (reference sequence). The CDR3 length is 19 residues. J was trimmed by 1 base and V by 0 bases; bases with no gene match: 15. CDR3 DNA: TGTGCCAGCAGCTTAGCCCTCCTTGGGGCTAACGGGAGGTCCTACGAGCAGTACTTC. It translates to CASSLALLGANGRSYEQYF.

This clonotype occurred many times. The chain has TRBV20-1 and TRBJ2-3; maybe TRBD2 (6 bases). This CDR3 has 15 residues. Germline loops: CDR1 DFQATT, CDR2 SNEGSKA (reference sequence). The V end lost 6 bases, the J end lost 5 bases, and 21 bases lay between the germline ends. The CDR3 bases are TGCAGTGCCCGGCTGGTGGAGGGCCGCGGAGATACGCAGTATTTT. This codes for CSARLVEGRGDTQYF.

The V gene is TRBV28, the J gene TRBJ2-5; D may be TRBD2 (7 bases). The germline CDR1 and CDR2 sequences are MDHEN and SYDVKM. Trimming cost V 4 bases and J 1 base, with 10 bases left between them. This CDR3 spans 14 amino acids. CDR3 protein: CASSWGGLQETQYF. The DNA for the CDR3 is TGTGCCAGCAGTTGGGGGGGGCTCCAAGAGACCCAGTACTTC.

This clonotype appeared many times. The V gene is TRBV28, the J gene TRBJ1-2, with D unclear. V was pared by 6 bases and J by 4 bases, with 15 bases between. Germline lookup yields CDR1 MDHEN and CDR2 SYDVKM. The CDR3 is 14 amino acids. This chain's CDR3 is CASSIPGYGYGYTF. CDR3 in DNA: TGTGCCAGCAGCATTCCGGGGTACGGCTATGGCTACACCTTC.

This clonotype was detected many times. The chain uses TRBV2 and TRBJ1-1; D not certain. Trimming removed 4 bases at V and 6 bases at J, with 12 bases between. Germline-derived CDR1 and CDR2 are SNHLY and FYNNEI. This CDR3 comprises 13 residues. The chain's CDR3 is CASSVRGGAEAFF. The CDR3 DNA sequence: TGTGCCAGCAGTGTGCGGGGAGGCGCTGAAGCTTTCTTT.

This clonotype was recorded at least ten times. The chain uses TRBV24-1 and TRBJ2-3; TRBD2 matches at 10 bases. Trimming cost V 3 bases and J 3 bases; bases outside gene matches: 11. Germline V gene sequence: CDR1 KGHDR, CDR2 SFDVKD. The CDR3 totals 18 residues. The CDR3 spells CATSDPSWASGSTDTQYF. In nucleotides, the CDR3 is TGTGCCACCAGTGATCCCTCATGGGCTAGCGGGAGTACAGATACGCAGTATTTT.

This clonotype was counted a few times. The rearrangement links TRBV2 to TRBJ2-1, with a weak D call TRBD1 (6 bases). CDR1 and CDR2 (germline): SNHLY, FYNNEI. The CDR3 is 13 amino acids. V was pared by 5 bases and J by 7 bases, with 12 bases between. CDR3 nucleotides: TGTGCCAGCAGTTCTAACAGGGTGAATGAGCAGTTCTTC. The encoded protein is CASSSNRVNEQFF.

This clonotype was counted at least ten times. The rearrangement links TRBV28 to TRBJ2-1; 10 bases match TRBD2. The germline CDR1 and CDR2 sequences are MDHEN and SYDVKM. This CDR3 spans 15 amino acids. J lost 5 bases, V lost 6 bases, and 7 bases had no gene match. Here the CDR3 reads CASSQAGGPHNEQFF. CDR3 DNA: TGTGCCAGCAGCCAAGCGGGAGGGCCCCACAATGAGCAGTTCTTC.

This clonotype has at least ten counts. The genes are TRBV20-1 and TRBJ1-1; TRBD1 aligns across 7 bases. V lost 0 bases, J lost 1 base, and 2 bases stayed unmatched. CDR3 length: 14 amino acids. The germline V gene encodes CDR1 DFQATT and CDR2 SNEGSKA (reference sequence). The CDR3 DNA reads as TGCAGTGCTAGAGAGGGACAGTCGAACACTGAAGCTTTCTTT. This translates into CSAREGQSNTEAFF.

This chain links TRBV5-1 with TRBJ2-7; no reliable D call. Looked up from germline, CDR1 is SGHRS and CDR2 is YFSETQ. This CDR3 is built from 12 residues. The ends were cut back, 4 bases at V and 3 bases at J, with 8 bases in the middle. Here the CDR3 DNA reads TGCGCCAGCAGCCGATCTGACTACGAGCAGTACTTC. Translation: CASSRSDYEQYF.

The sample holds many counts of this clonotype. The rearrangement links TRBV20-1 to TRBJ2-5, with a tentative D call TRBD1 (8 bases). Trimming shortened V by 6 bases and J by 2 bases, and 13 bases separated the two germline ends. The CDR3 has 13 amino acids. The germline gives CDR1 DFQATT, CDR2 SNEGSKA (reference sequence). The CDR3 coding sequence is TGCAGTGCCAAACAGGGGGGGCAAGAGACCCAGTACTTC. Translating it yields CSAKQGGQETQYF.

A remark on this clonotype: A much larger clone is a single base away; this may be a read error. The J gene is TRBJ1-1, the V gene TRBV12-3 or TRBV12-4, with D maybe TRBD1 (5 bases). V was trimmed by 5 bases and J by 4 bases, leaving 17 bases between them. The CDR3 has 15 residues. CDR3 coding DNA: TGTGCCAGCAGTCCCCTGAGGGGCCGGAGCACTGAAGCTTTCTTT. It specifies CASSPLRGRSTEAFF.

This clonotype showed up many times. The rearrangement uses TRBV20-1 and TRBJ1-2, with D tentatively TRBD1 (6 bases). CDR3 size: 15 residues. CDR1 is DFQATT, CDR2 SNEGSKA, per germline (reference sequence). Trimming pared 3 bases from V and 1 base from J, leaving 15 bases between. CDR3 coding DNA: TGCAGTGCTAGTGACAGGTCGCAACTTAACTATGGCTACACCTTC. Protein sequence: CSASDRSQLNYGYTF.

The chain joins TRBV20-1 to TRBJ2-3, with 16 bases fitting TRBD2. J gave up 8 bases and V 6 bases, and 8 bases lay outside the gene matches. Germline CDR1 is DFQATT and CDR2 is SNEGSKA (reference sequence). The CDR3 is 15 amino acids. The CDR3 protein is CSAGTSGRALGTQYF. DNA for the CDR3: TGCAGTGCGGGGACTAGCGGGAGGGCCCTTGGTACGCAGTATTTT.

This clonotype was found a few times. The rearrangement uses TRBV28 and TRBJ2-1; 10 nucleotides match TRBD2. There are 14 residues in the CDR3. Germline CDR1 MDHEN, CDR2 SYDVKM. The V segment lost 4 bases and the J segment 7 bases; nucleotides outside the gene matches: 4. The CDR3 DNA is TGTGCCAGCAGTTCTAGCGGGAGAGGGAATGAGCAGTTCTTC. It codes for CASSSSGRGNEQFF.

This rearrangement joins TRBV6-1 to TRBJ1-5; 9 nucleotides match TRBD1. The CDR3 extends over 15 amino acids. V shed 2 bases and J 5 bases; nucleotides not matched to a gene: 4. Germline-derived CDR1 and CDR2 are MNHNS and SASEGT. The CDR3 sequence is CASSEWDREDQPQHF. Written as DNA, the CDR3 is TGTGCCAGCAGTGAATGGGACAGGGAAGATCAGCCCCAGCATTTT.

The V and J genes are TRBV12-3 or TRBV12-4 and TRBJ2-1; 9 bases align to TRBD2. This CDR3 region has 16 residues. The junction had 9 bases not matched to a gene; V was cut back by 5 bases and J by 4 bases. The CDR3 DNA reads as TGTGCCAGCAGTCCGGGACTAGCATTCCGGTACAATGAGCAGTTCTTC. It is translated as CASSPGLAFRYNEQFF.

This clonotype was counted at least ten times. This sequence joins TRBV12-3 or TRBV12-4 and TRBJ2-3; D perhaps matches TRBD2 (5 bases). The length of the CDR3 is 16 residues. V was cut by 3 bases and J by 0 bases, with 13 bases left in between. CDR3 sequence reads: CASSFFSSGSTDTQYF. The CDR3 nucleotides read TGTGCCAGCAGTTTTTTTTCCAGCGGTAGCACAGATACGCAGTATTTT.

This clonotype was found many times. The chain has TRBV28 and TRBJ2-2; the D gene is possibly TRBD2 (9 bases). The CDR3 has 16 amino acids. V dropped 11 bases and J dropped 5 bases, with 24 bases sitting between them. Per the germline V gene, CDR1 is MDHEN and CDR2 is SYDVKM. CDR3 in amino acids: CAGQGAGREGTGELFF. The CDR3 DNA follows: TGTGCCGGCCAGGGGGCCGGGCGGGAGGGAACCGGGGAGCTGTTTTTT.